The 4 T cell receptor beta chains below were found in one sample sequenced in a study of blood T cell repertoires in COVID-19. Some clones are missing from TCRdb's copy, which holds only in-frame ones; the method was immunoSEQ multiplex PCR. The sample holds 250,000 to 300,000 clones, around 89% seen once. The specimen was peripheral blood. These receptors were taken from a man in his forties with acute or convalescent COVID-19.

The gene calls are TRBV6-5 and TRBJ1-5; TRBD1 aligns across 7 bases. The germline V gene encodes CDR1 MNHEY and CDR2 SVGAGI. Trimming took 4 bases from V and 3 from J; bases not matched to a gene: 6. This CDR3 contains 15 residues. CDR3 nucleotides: TGTGCCAGCAGTTCACCCGGGACAGTCAATCAGCCCCAGCATTTT. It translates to CASSSPGTVNQPQHF.

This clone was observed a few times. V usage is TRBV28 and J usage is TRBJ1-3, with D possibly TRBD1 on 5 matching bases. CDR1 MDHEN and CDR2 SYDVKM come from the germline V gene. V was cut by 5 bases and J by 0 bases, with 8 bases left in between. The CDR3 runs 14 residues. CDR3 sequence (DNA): TGTGCCAGCAGTCGACAGAGCTCTGGAAACACCATATATTTT. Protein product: CASSRQSSGNTIYF.

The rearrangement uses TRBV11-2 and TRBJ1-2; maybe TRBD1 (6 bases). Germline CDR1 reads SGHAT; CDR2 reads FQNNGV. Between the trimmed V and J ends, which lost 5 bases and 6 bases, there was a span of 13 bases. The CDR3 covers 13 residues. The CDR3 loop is CASSINRDHGYTF. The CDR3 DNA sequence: TGTGCCAGCAGCATAAACAGGGACCATGGCTACACCTTC.

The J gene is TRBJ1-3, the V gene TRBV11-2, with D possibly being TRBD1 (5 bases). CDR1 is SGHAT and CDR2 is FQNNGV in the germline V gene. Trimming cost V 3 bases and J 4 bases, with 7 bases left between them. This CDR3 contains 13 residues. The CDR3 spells CASSLPGGNTIYF. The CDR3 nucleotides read TGTGCCAGCAGCTTGCCAGGGGGAAACACCATATATTTT.